Below are 25 T cell receptor beta chains sequenced from a single sample in a study of blood T cells in healthy people across ages. With a J-beta primer mix and a sample-barcoded 5' primer, a second PCR ran 7 to 11 cycles. Each CDR3 protein gets one entry after TCRdb re-called the 5' RACE reads with MiXCR. The sample includes some 850,000 distinct CDR3 sequences, roughly 25% seen only once; the top ten take 2.5% to 3.5%. The same sample was also studied in work on T cells of mothers and their children.

The sequencing sample was made of blood. Every receptor here comes from a boy aged 5-17 years in good health.

This clonotype showed up just a few times. The chain uses TRBV9 and TRBJ1-3; the D is unclear. The V and J ends lost 4 bases and 4 bases respectively, with 15 bases between them. Per the germline V gene, CDR1 is SGDLS and CDR2 is YYNGEE. The CDR3 sequence is 15 residues long. The CDR3 is CASSSTGETGNTIYF. CDR3 coding DNA: TGTGCCAGCAGCTCAACTGGGGAAACAGGAAACACCATATATTTT.

This clonotype has just a few counts. The genes are TRBV29-1 and TRBJ1-2, with unresolved D. This CDR3 has 13 amino acids. Per the germline V gene, CDR1 is SQVTM and CDR2 is ANQGSEA. Trimming took off 7 bases at V and 1 base at J, with 13 bases between the two ends. DNA for the CDR3: TGCAGCGGAGCGTCGGGTGATAACTATGGCTACACCTTC. This encodes CSGASGDNYGYTF.

This clonotype was detected only a few times. V gene TRBV3-1 combines with J gene TRBJ1-1; maybe TRBD1 (6 bases). V lost 4 bases and J 5 bases, leaving 14 bases between the germline ends. CDR3 length: 14 residues. From germline, CDR1 is LGHDT and CDR2 YNNKEL (reference sequence). This CDR3 reads CASSPGGTGTEAFF. The CDR3 bases are TGTGCCAGCAGCCCGGGGGGCACGGGGACTGAAGCTTTCTTT.

The V and J genes are TRBV7-8 and TRBJ2-7, with 9 nucleotides matching TRBD1. Germline lookup yields CDR1 SGHVS and CDR2 FQNEAQ. The length of the CDR3 is 16 residues. Germline trimming cut 4 bases from V and 3 bases from J; bases unmatched to any gene: 10. Here the CDR3 reads CASSWGPGTGSYEQYF. The CDR3 DNA is TGTGCCAGCAGCTGGGGGCCTGGGACAGGGAGCTACGAGCAGTACTTC.

This sequence joins TRBV3-1 and TRBJ2-1; D uncertain. Trimming left V 4 bases short and J 2 bases short, with 9 bases between. Germline V gene sequence: CDR1 LGHDT, CDR2 YNNKEL (reference sequence). CDR3 length: 14 amino acids. The CDR3 DNA is TGTGCCAGCAGCCGCAGAGGCGCCTACAATGAGCAGTTCTTC. It encodes CASSRRGAYNEQFF.

The CDR3 sequence: CASSSFDRGLAGELFF. The CDR3 bases are TGTGCCAGCAGCTCCTTCGACAGGGGGCTTGCCGGGGAGCTGTTTTTT. The V call is TRBV7-3, the J call TRBJ2-2, with 10 positions matching TRBD1. The CDR3 loop spans 16 amino acids. Germline lookup yields CDR1 SGHTA and CDR2 FQGTGA. V lost 4 bases and J lost 6; bases outside the gene matches: 8.

This CDR3 is CAISESGLAGDTDTQYF. The CDR3 DNA sequence: TGTGCCATCAGTGAGTCGGGACTAGCGGGGGACACAGATACGCAGTATTTT. The J gene is TRBJ2-3, the V gene TRBV10-3; 14 bases match TRBD2. The V and J ends lost 0 bases and 2 bases, in that order; junction bases with no gene match: 1. This CDR3 has 17 amino acids. Germline CDR1 and CDR2: ENHRY and SYGVKD.

The chain employs TRBV5-5 and TRBJ2-1; D not certain. There are 14 residues in the CDR3. Germline CDR1 SGHKS, CDR2 YYEKEE (reference sequence). V lost 4 bases to trimming and J lost 8 bases, with 16 bases between them. CDR3 nucleotides: TGTGCCAGCAGCCGACACCCAGAGGCCGATGAGCAGTTCTTC. Its protein is CASSRHPEADEQFF.

The V gene is TRBV28, the J gene TRBJ2-6, with 7 bases aligning to TRBD1. J lost 2 bases, V lost 5 bases, and 6 bases had no gene match. Germline CDR1 is MDHEN and CDR2 is SYDVKM. The length of the CDR3 is 16 residues. The CDR3 DNA follows: TGTGCCAGCAGTGTAGAAGACAGGGCTGGGGCCAACGTCCTGACTTTC. This translates into CASSVEDRAGANVLTF.

The chain carries TRBV7-3 and TRBJ2-2, with 7 bases that match TRBD2. Trimming took 1 base from V and 7 from J; bases not matched to a gene: 3. In germline, CDR1 is SGHTA, CDR2 FQGTGA. CDR3 length: 14 residues. CDR3 residues: CASSLNRGDGELFF. The CDR3 DNA is TGTGCCAGCAGCTTAAACCGGGGGGACGGGGAGCTGTTTTTT.

This clonotype was recorded a few times. V is TRBV24-1 and J is TRBJ1-4; TRBD1 is a possible D gene (6 bases). The V end lost 3 bases, the J end lost 1 base, and 11 bases lay between the germline ends. Germline CDR1 reads KGHDR; CDR2 reads SFDVKD. The length of the CDR3 is 16 residues. The CDR3 DNA sequence: TGTGCCACCAGTGATCCTTCACAGGGAACTAATGAAAAACTGTTTTTT. Encoded protein: CATSDPSQGTNEKLFF.

This clonotype was detected only a few times. The chain recombines TRBV9 with TRBJ1-1; TRBD1 is a possible D gene (6 bases). The CDR3 sequence is 15 residues long. Germline assignment: CDR1 SGDLS and CDR2 YYNGEE. Between the trimmed V and J ends, which lost 1 base and 3 bases, there was a span of 13 bases. CDR3 loop: CASSVNGGGHTEAFF. In DNA form, the CDR3 reads TGTGCCAGCAGCGTAAATGGGGGGGGGCACACTGAAGCTTTCTTT.

The V gene is TRBV7-9, the J gene TRBJ1-4; 7 bases agree with TRBD1. The CDR3 extends over 14 amino acids. CDR1 and CDR2 from the germline V gene are SEHNR and FQNEAQ (reference sequence). The junction had 9 bases not matched to a gene; V was cut back by 6 bases and J by 8 bases. In DNA, the CDR3 is TGTGCCAGCAGACCAACAGGGGAGGAGGAAAAACTGTTTTTT. Residues: CASRPTGEEEKLFF.

This clonotype showed up just a few times. V and J are TRBV4-1 and TRBJ1-2; tentative D call: TRBD1 (5 bases). Trimming stripped 2 bases from V and 2 bases from J, with 9 bases between. Germline V CDR1 and CDR2: MGHRA, YSYEKL. The CDR3 runs 14 residues. CDR3 coding DNA: TGCGCCAGCAGCCAATCCGGGGGGAACTATGGCTACACCTTC. Amino acids: CASSQSGGNYGYTF.

The CDR3 spells CASSPGVTGGEQYF. The DNA of the CDR3 is TGTGCCAGCTCACCGGGGGTCACCGGAGGAGAGCAGTACTTC. V and J are TRBV18 and TRBJ2-7, with D possibly called TRBD1 or TRBD2 (5 bases each). The CDR3 sequence is 14 residues long. Trimming took 3 bases from V and 7 from J, leaving 16 bases between them. CDR1 is KGHSH and CDR2 is LQKENI in the germline V gene.

In its sample, this clonotype was seen many times. V gene TRBV3-1 combines with J gene TRBJ2-5, with 9 bases identical to TRBD1. V shed 3 bases and J 1 base; nucleotides not matched to a gene: 0. The length of the CDR3 is 14 residues. The germline V gene has CDR1 LGHDT and CDR2 YNNKEL (reference sequence). The CDR3 sequence is CASSQTGGQETQYF. In nucleotides, the CDR3 is TGTGCCAGCAGCCAGACAGGGGGCCAAGAGACCCAGTACTTC.

This clonotype was observed a handful of times. The chain links TRBV7-9 to TRBJ2-1; 11 bases match TRBD2. The V gene end was trimmed by 5 bases and the J gene end by 9 bases; junction bases not matched to a gene: 6. The CDR3 runs to 14 residues. The germline V gene has CDR1 SEHNR and CDR2 FQNEAQ (reference sequence). The CDR3 sequence: CASSVSGGASEQFF. CDR3 sequence (DNA): TGTGCCAGCAGCGTTAGCGGGGGGGCTAGTGAGCAGTTCTTC.

The chain is built from TRBV9 and TRBJ2-3; weak D call: TRBD2 (6 bases). Between the trimmed V and J ends, which lost 2 bases and 1 base, there was a span of 11 bases. Germline CDR1 and CDR2: SGDLS and YYNGEE. The CDR3 totals 15 residues. The CDR3 DNA is TGTGCCAGCAGCGTGCGGGACCCTCGCACAGATACGCAGTATTTT. It codes for CASSVRDPRTDTQYF.

V and J are TRBV9 and TRBJ2-2; 9 bases map to TRBD2. The CDR3 runs 18 residues. Per the germline V gene, CDR1 is SGDLS and CDR2 is YYNGEE. Unmatched junction bases numbered 9, after V lost 0 bases and J lost 3 bases. CDR3 protein: CASSVGVSGGPDTGELFF. CDR3 DNA sequence: TGTGCCAGCAGCGTAGGGGTTAGCGGGGGCCCGGACACCGGGGAGCTGTTTTTT.

This chain joins TRBV6-2 or TRBV6-3 and TRBJ2-5, with 8 bases matching TRBD1. The V gene end was trimmed by 6 bases and the J gene end by 7 bases; junction bases not matched to a gene: 10. CDR3 length: 14 residues. Per the germline V gene, CDR1 is MNHEY and CDR2 is SVGEGT. The CDR3 nucleotides are TGTGCCAGCAGCGGACAGGGCCCAACGGGGACCCAGTACTTC. Its translation is CASSGQGPTGTQYF.

The genes are TRBV6-6 and TRBJ1-6; no definite D call. Trimming stripped 4 bases from V and 10 bases from J, with 5 bases between. CDR1 MNHNY and CDR2 SVGAGI come from the germline V gene (reference sequence). This CDR3 comprises 11 residues. CDR3 nucleotide sequence: TGTGCCAGCAGTTTACAATCACCCCTCCACTTT. Its protein is CASSLQSPLHF.

This chain connects TRBV7-3 to TRBJ2-1; TRBD2 is a possible D gene (6 bases). The CDR3 sequence is 15 residues long. The germline gives CDR1 SGHTA, CDR2 FQGTGA. V shed 3 bases and J shed 3 bases, with 12 bases lying between them. CDR3 residues: CASSFRLVGYNEQFF. CDR3 coding DNA: TGTGCCAGCAGCTTCCGACTAGTAGGCTACAATGAGCAGTTCTTC.

This clonotype was counted a few times. The genes are TRBV4-1 and TRBJ2-1, with unresolved D. The CDR3 has 14 amino acids. V was pared by 7 bases and J by 12 bases, with 22 bases between. Germline CDR1 is MGHRA and CDR2 is YSYEKL. Here the CDR3 DNA reads TGCGCCAGCAAGCGTATTCCCCTGGGCGGCGCGCAGTTCTTC. Its protein product is CASKRIPLGGAQFF.

CDR3 residues: CASTDQGRTTQYF. In DNA form, the CDR3 reads TGTGCCAGCACTGACCAGGGTCGGACGACCCAGTACTTC. The genes are TRBV2 and TRBJ2-5; a weak D match, TRBD1 (5 bases). Looked up from germline, CDR1 is SNHLY and CDR2 is FYNNEI. There are 13 residues in the CDR3. The V and J ends lost 7 bases and 7 bases respectively, with 16 bases between them.

The chain has TRBV10-3 and TRBJ1-2; D ambiguous. Germline loops: CDR1 ENHRY, CDR2 SYGVKD. The CDR3 contains 13 residues. V lost 8 bases and J 5 bases, leaving 15 bases between the germline ends. CDR3 loop: CAIERETEYGYTF. CDR3 DNA: TGTGCCATCGAGCGGGAAACGGAATATGGCTACACCTTC.